Sequencing of this TCR beta chain was carried out in a study of T-cell memory formation after mild COVID-19. The V gene lost 4 bases and the J gene lost 7 bases, with 16 bases spanning the gap. CDR1 LGHDT and CDR2 YNNKEL come from the germline V gene (reference sequence). This CDR3 contains 15 residues. TCRdb re-derived calls from the 5' RACE reads in MiXCR, one entry per CDR3 protein. The table has a few hundred thousand distinct CDR3 sequences, less than 25% seen once. The sequenced material came from PBMCs or a T cell subset sorted from them (not recorded which). The V call is TRBV3-1, the J call TRBJ2-2; perhaps TRBD2 as D (7 bases). This sequence originates from an adult woman who had mild COVID-19 (a few samples of this study predate the infection). Cell type and time point are not known. The CDR3 region is CASSRIGGAVGELFF. DNA of the CDR3: TGTGCCAGCAGCCGGATAGGGGGGGCCGTCGGGGAGCTGTTTTTT.